Each of the 29 T cell receptor beta chains below was sequenced from the same sample in a study of T cell responses to AZD1222 COVID-19 vaccine. The data were produced by immunoSEQ multiplex PCR, yet TCRdb's version contains in-frame clones alone and is incomplete. The sample has around 90,000 clones; roughly 88% are singletons. Sample: peripheral blood, taken on day 0 of AZD1222 vaccination. Receptors originate from an adult in good health.

The rearrangement uses TRBV30 and TRBJ1-1; 8 bases agree with TRBD1. The CDR3 runs 15 residues. The junction had 11 bases not matched to a gene; V was cut back by 7 bases and J by 1 base. Germline loops: CDR1 GTSNPN, CDR2 SVGIG (reference sequence). The CDR3 is CALSGAGGGNTEAFF. The DNA for the CDR3 is TGTGCCTTATCCGGGGCAGGGGGCGGGAACACTGAAGCTTTCTTT.

The chain combines TRBV6-5 with TRBJ1-1; weak D call: TRBD1 (5 bases). The V gene's germline CDR1 is MNHEY and CDR2 SVGAGI. The CDR3 is 13 residues long. Trimming cost V 7 bases and J 0 bases, with 9 bases left between them. In DNA, the CDR3 is TGTGCCAGCACCTGGGACGTGAACACTGAAGCTTTCTTT. Residues: CASTWDVNTEAFF.

This clone was seen more than once but under ten times. The chain joins TRBV9 to TRBJ1-5; TRBD1 matches 8 bases. Germline V lookup: CDR1 SGDLS, CDR2 YYNGEE. The CDR3 consists of 17 residues. The V segment lost 3 bases and the J segment 0 bases; nucleotides outside the gene matches: 8. The chain's CDR3 is CASSAWDRPHSNQPQHF. As DNA, the CDR3 is TGTGCCAGCAGCGCGTGGGACAGGCCCCATAGCAATCAGCCCCAGCATTTT.

V gene TRBV5-1 combines with J gene TRBJ2-7; 7 bases are shared with TRBD1. The length of the CDR3 is 15 residues. Germline assignment: CDR1 SGHRS and CDR2 YFSETQ. V lost 5 bases to trimming and J lost 9 bases; unmatched junction nucleotides: 17. In nucleotides, the CDR3 is TGCGCCAGCAGGGACAGGTCTGTGGCTGGACAGGCGCAGTACTTC. It encodes CASRDRSVAGQAQYF.

In its sample, this clone was seen once. The V and J genes are TRBV7-3 and TRBJ1-1, with D possibly being TRBD1 (6 bases). Germline lookup yields CDR1 SGHTA and CDR2 FQGTGA. V lost 2 bases, J lost 0 bases, and 22 bases lay in between. The CDR3 is 19 amino acids. CDR3 sequence reads: CASSLVGGSSRIMNTEAFF. The DNA for the CDR3 is TGTGCCAGCAGCTTAGTAGGGGGGAGTTCGAGGATAATGAACACTGAAGCTTTCTTT.

The V call is TRBV28, the J call TRBJ2-1, with D possibly TRBD1 on 5 matching bases. V lost 6 bases to trimming and J lost 3 bases, with 15 bases between them. CDR1 MDHEN and CDR2 SYDVKM come from the germline V gene. This CDR3 spans 15 amino acids. The DNA of the CDR3 is TGTGCCAGCAGCCCCTCAGGGTTCCTCTACAATGAGCAGTTCTTC. Translating it yields CASSPSGFLYNEQFF.

The genes are TRBV5-1 and TRBJ1-2; the D gene is possibly TRBD1 (5 bases). The CDR3 is 17 residues long. CDR1 is SGHRS, CDR2 YFSETQ, per germline. V was clipped by 1 base and J by 6 bases, with 22 bases between them. CDR3 DNA: TGCGCCAGCAGCTTGCAGCGGGACCTGATTTCCCCCCATGGCTACACCTTC. It encodes CASSLQRDLISPHGYTF.

The rearrangement uses TRBV5-4 and TRBJ2-7; no clear D. The length of the CDR3 is 14 residues. CDR1 and CDR2 (germline): SGHNT, YYREEE (reference sequence). Trimming left V 1 base short and J 0 bases short, with 8 bases between. In DNA, the CDR3 is TGTGCCAGCAGCTTGCTAGACTTCTCCTACGAGCAGTACTTC. Residues: CASSLLDFSYEQYF.

The chain uses TRBV6-5 and TRBJ2-7, with 7 bases identical to TRBD1. The CDR3 is made up of 14 amino acids. Germline assignment: CDR1 MNHEY and CDR2 SVGAGI. The trim removed 5 bases at V and 0 bases at J, leaving 4 bases unmatched. The CDR3 protein is CASSQRDSSYEQYF. CDR3 sequence (DNA): TGTGCCAGCAGTCAGAGGGACAGCTCCTACGAGCAGTACTTC.

A single count supports this clone. The rearrangement links TRBV6-1 to TRBJ2-7; possibly TRBD1 for D (5 bases). This CDR3 has 13 residues. Germline lookup yields CDR1 MNHNS and CDR2 SASEGT. The V and J ends lost 2 bases and 7 bases respectively, with 12 bases between them. The CDR3 DNA reads TGTGCCAGCAGTGAATTCCAGGGCGGAGAGCAGTACTTC. It is translated as CASSEFQGGEQYF.

The rearrangement links TRBV7-3 to TRBJ1-5; tentative D call: TRBD1 (5 bases). The CDR3 loop spans 15 amino acids. V lost 3 bases and J lost 3, with 12 bases in between. Germline CDR1 SGHTA, CDR2 FQGTGA. DNA of the CDR3: TGTGCCAGCAGCTTTGATGACAGTTACAATCAGCCCCAGCATTTT. Its protein product is CASSFDDSYNQPQHF.

The V and J genes are TRBV2 and TRBJ1-2; 7 bases map to TRBD1. Losses at the gene ends were 5 bases for V and 4 bases for J; bases not matched to a gene: 10. Germline V gene lookup returns CDR1 SNHLY and CDR2 FYNNEI. CDR3 length: 15 residues. Written as DNA, the CDR3 is TGTGCCAGCAGTAGGGACAGCCAAAGGGGCTATGGCTACACCTTC. Amino acids: CASSRDSQRGYGYTF.

The genes are TRBV3-1 (or the pseudogene TRBV3-2) and TRBJ2-7; D gene ambiguous. The CDR3 totals 13 residues. Germline assignment: CDR1 LGHDT and CDR2 YNNKEL (reference sequence). V was cut by 1 base and J by 3 bases, with 7 bases left in between. Written as DNA, the CDR3 is TGTGCCAGCAGCCAAGGAGCACTCTACGAGCAGTACTTC. This encodes CASSQGALYEQYF.

This clone showed up just a few times. The chain is built from TRBV30 and TRBJ1-2; 8 positions match TRBD1. Unmatched junction bases numbered 13, after V lost 8 bases and J lost 5 bases. This CDR3 contains 14 residues. The germline CDR1 and CDR2 sequences are GTSNPN and SVGIG (reference sequence). The CDR3 is CAGVIYRGAYGYTF. The DNA of the CDR3 is TGTGCCGGAGTCATCTACAGGGGGGCGTATGGCTACACCTTC.

This clone was detected only once. CDR3 nucleotide sequence: TGTGCCAGCAGTTTATCCGCGCACAATGAGCAGTTCTTC. This encodes CASSLSAHNEQFF. This chain joins TRBV27 and TRBJ2-1; D is undetermined. Germline assignment: CDR1 MNHEY and CDR2 SMNVEV (reference sequence). This CDR3 has 13 amino acids. With 0 bases removed from V and 5 bases from J, the gap between germline ends came to 5 bases.

This clone was found a few times. The chain is built from TRBV9 and TRBJ2-1; 15 bases are a match to TRBD2. The germline V gene encodes CDR1 SGDLS and CDR2 YYNGEE. The CDR3 sequence is 18 residues long. V lost 0 bases to trimming and J lost 6 bases; unmatched junction nucleotides: 7. In nucleotides, the CDR3 is TGTGCCAGCAGCGTAGTACCGGGACTAGCGGGGGGTTCCAATGAGCAGTTCTTC. Translation gives CASSVVPGLAGGSNEQFF. Supplemented by reference TRBV9 and TRBJ2-1, the full variable domain reads DSGVTQTPKHLITATGQRVTLRCSPRSGDLSVYWYQQSLDQGLQFLIQYYNGEERAKGNILERFSAQQFPDLHSELNLSSLELGDSALYFCASSVVPGLAGGSNEQFFGPGTRLTVL.

The V and J genes are TRBV21-1 and TRBJ1-6. TRBV21-1 is classified as a pseudogene. This CDR3 has 17 residues. The CDR3 region has the DNA TGTGCCAGCAGCAAATGCGGGCGAGTCTCCTATAATTCACCCCTCCACTTT. Translation: CASSKCGRVSYNSPLHF.

The table lists this clone with a few counts. The gene calls are TRBV19 and TRBJ1-1; D gene unclear. This CDR3 comprises 13 residues. Germline V CDR1 and CDR2: LNHDA, SQIVND (reference sequence). V dropped 7 bases and J dropped 2 bases, with 11 bases sitting between them. The CDR3 nucleotides read TGTGCCAGTATAAATCGGGCTAACACTGAAGCTTTCTTT. Its translation is CASINRANTEAFF. The full variable domain, rest sourced from reference TRBV19 and TRBJ1-1, is DGGITQSPKYLFRKEGQNVTLSCEQNLNHDAMYWYRQDPGQGLRLIYYSQIVNDFQKGDIAEGYSVSREKKESFPLTVTSAQKNPTAFYLCASINRANTEAFFGQGTRLTVV.

The genes are TRBV28 and TRBJ1-2, with 8 bases matching TRBD1. This CDR3 has 12 amino acids. Germline V gene lookup returns CDR1 MDHEN and CDR2 SYDVKM. With 7 bases clipped from V and 8 bases from J, the junction kept 6 bases outside the gene matches. DNA for the CDR3: TGTGCCAGCAATCCGACAGGGGAGGGCTACACCTTC. This gives the protein CASNPTGEGYTF.

The chain is built from TRBV5-1 and TRBJ2-5, with TRBD1 as a possible D gene (5 bases). Germline-derived CDR1 and CDR2 are SGHRS and YFSETQ. This CDR3 has 18 amino acids. Trimming took 0 bases from V and 0 from J, leaving 18 bases between them. CDR3 coding DNA: TGCGCCAGCAGCTTGGATGGCCCCCAGGGCGCCTACCAAGAGACCCAGTACTTC. It codes for CASSLDGPQGAYQETQYF.

The gene calls are TRBV2 and TRBJ1-2; D gene uncertain. Germline V gives CDR1 SNHLY, CDR2 FYNNEI. This CDR3 comprises 14 residues. V shed 2 bases and J shed 0 bases, with 7 bases lying between them. The CDR3 sequence: CASSESGPNYGYTF. The CDR3 DNA reads as TGTGCCAGCAGTGAATCCGGACCTAACTATGGCTACACCTTC.

This clone was recorded only once. This rearrangement joins TRBV4-3 to TRBJ1-1; a weak D match, TRBD1 (6 bases). Trimming cost V 0 bases and J 4 bases, with 12 bases left between them. Looked up from germline, CDR1 is LGHNA and CDR2 is YSLEER. The CDR3 consists of 15 residues. Here the CDR3 DNA reads TGCGCCAGCAGCCAAGACCCCGCCAGGGGCACTGAAGCTTTCTTT. Translating it yields CASSQDPARGTEAFF.

The V and J genes are TRBV6-2 or TRBV6-3 and TRBJ1-1, with D unresolved. The germline gives CDR1 MNHEY, CDR2 SVGEGT. V shed 0 bases and J shed 1 base, with 6 bases lying between them. The CDR3 contains 14 residues. CDR3 amino acids: CASSYSPGNTEAFF. The CDR3 region has the DNA TGTGCCAGCAGTTACTCTCCCGGGAACACTGAAGCTTTCTTT.

The chain carries TRBV28 and TRBJ1-6; D is undetermined. CDR3 size: 15 residues. Germline loops: CDR1 MDHEN, CDR2 SYDVKM. Trimming removed 6 bases from V and 0 bases from J, with 9 bases in between. CDR3 coding DNA: TGTGCCAGCAGCCCAGCGAGCTCCTATAATTCACCCCTCCACTTT. Residues: CASSPASSYNSPLHF.

The chain uses TRBV27 and TRBJ1-1; no clear D. The CDR3 consists of 13 residues. V lost 3 bases and J lost 6, with 11 bases in between. Germline V CDR1 and CDR2: MNHEY, SMNVEV (reference sequence). The CDR3 nucleotides read TGTGCCAGCAGTTTTAGTACGTCCGCTGAAGCTTTCTTT. Protein: CASSFSTSAEAFF.

V and J are TRBV5-8 and TRBJ2-3; TRBD1 matches 11 bases. The trim removed 6 bases at V and 2 bases at J, leaving 8 bases unmatched. The CDR3 loop spans 16 amino acids. Germline values: CDR1 SGHTS, CDR2 YDEGEE. This CDR3 reads CASTTDRGPSTDTQYF. The DNA for the CDR3 is TGTGCCAGCACCACGGACAGGGGGCCCTCCACAGATACGCAGTATTTT.

The sample holds a few counts of this clone. The rearrangement uses TRBV7-2 and TRBJ2-1; a weak D match, TRBD2 (5 bases). In germline, CDR1 is SGHTA, CDR2 FQGNSA. CDR3 length equals 15 residues. Trimming took off 5 bases at V and 4 bases at J, with 15 bases between the two ends. The CDR3 bases are TGTGCCAGCAGCCCCCCGGACTCCGGATACAATGAGCAGTTCTTC. Encoded protein: CASSPPDSGYNEQFF.

CDR3 sequence (DNA): TGCAGCGTTGAGGAGGGGGCGACCTCCTACGAGCAGTACTTC. As protein: CSVEEGATSYEQYF. The chain joins TRBV29-1 to TRBJ2-7, with D perhaps matching TRBD1 (7 bases). Germline loops: CDR1 SQVTM, CDR2 ANQGSEA. This CDR3 has 14 residues. Trimming took off 3 bases at V and 0 bases at J, with 12 bases between the two ends.

This rearrangement joins TRBV19 to TRBJ2-2, with 8 bases aligning to TRBD1. V gave up 8 bases and J gave up 5 bases; unmatched junction bases: 7. From germline, CDR1 is LNHDA and CDR2 SQIVND (reference sequence). The CDR3 loop spans 14 amino acids. CDR3 residues: CASGGQGRTGELFF. CDR3 bases: TGTGCCAGTGGTGGACAGGGAAGAACCGGGGAGCTGTTTTTT.